One T cell receptor beta chain is described in this entry. Methods used by the authors: Researchers report that nucleated cell counts were estimated from reference gene primer amplification. This table comes from immunoSEQ multiplex PCR, and its TCRdb copy is limited to in-frame clones, with some not included. Clone size and the V and J calls come from that table; the DNA yielded D and trimming. Among under 70,000 clones listed, over 80% were seen once. This entry comes from a study of blood T cell repertoires in COVID-19. Turning to the study itself: Some COVID-19 samples were acute and others convalescent; all came from the United States, Italy and Spain.

The germline V gene has CDR1 MDHEN and CDR2 SYDVKM. The CDR3 runs 12 residues. Trimming shortened V by 2 bases and J by 6 bases, and 7 bases separated the two germline ends. V is TRBV28 and J is TRBJ1-2; D is undetermined. What was sequenced was peripheral blood. The receptor was isolated from an older woman with active or convalescent COVID-19. The DNA of the CDR3 is TGTGCCAGCAGTTTACAAGAGCATGGCTACACCTTC. This gives the protein CASSLQEHGYTF.